The 26 T cell receptor beta chains below all came from one sample that was sequenced in a study of cytotoxic CD8 clonotypes in ibrutinib-treated CLL. Method: immunoSEQ multiplex PCR; TCRdb's copy keeps in-frame clones and lacks some. The data show 190,000 or so clones, over 55% seen once. This specimen was PBMCs, taken after 24 months of ibrutinib treatment. These receptors were taken from a human donor with chronic lymphocytic leukemia.

V usage is TRBV7-2 and J usage is TRBJ2-7, with 15 bases identical to TRBD2. The ends lost 1 base at V and 3 bases at J; junction bases unmatched: 4. This CDR3 is built from 17 residues. Germline assignment: CDR1 SGHTA and CDR2 FQGNSA. The CDR3 bases are TGTGCCAGCAGCTTAGGGGGGACTAGCGGGAGGATCTACGAGCAGTACTTC. Translating it yields CASSLGGTSGRIYEQYF.

This clone appeared a few times. The V gene is TRBV5-6, the J gene TRBJ1-4; D remains unclear. Trimming pared 0 bases from V and 5 bases from J, leaving 5 bases between. The CDR3 sequence is 13 residues long. Germline V CDR1 and CDR2: SGHDT, YYEEEE. The CDR3 DNA follows: TGTGCCAGCAGCTTGGCGGGGAATGAAAAACTGTTTTTT. Its translation is CASSLAGNEKLFF.

This chain joins TRBV18 and TRBJ2-7; possibly TRBD1 for D (6 bases). There are 14 residues in the CDR3. Looked up from germline, CDR1 is KGHSH and CDR2 is LQKENI. The ends were cut back, 2 bases at V and 5 bases at J, with 13 bases in the middle. The chain's CDR3 is CASSPDRTVHEQYF. DNA of the CDR3: TGTGCCAGCTCACCAGACCGGACAGTCCACGAGCAGTACTTC.

The rearrangement joins TRBV14 to TRBJ2-2; 7 nucleotides align to TRBD1. The trim removed 3 bases at V and 2 bases at J, leaving 6 bases unmatched. Looked up from germline, CDR1 is SGHDN and CDR2 is FVKESK. There are 16 residues in the CDR3. The DNA for the CDR3 is TGTGCCAGCAGCCAGGCCGGGACAGTAAACACCGGGGAGCTGTTTTTT. Translating it yields CASSQAGTVNTGELFF.

This clone showed up just a few times. This chain connects TRBV4-3 to TRBJ1-3; 9 bases fit TRBD1. The CDR3 extends over 16 amino acids. Germline values: CDR1 LGHNA, CDR2 YSLEER. V shed 4 bases, J shed 3 bases, and the junction held 7 bases outside the gene matches. CDR3 DNA sequence: TGCGCCAGCAGCCGAGACAGGGGGTCTGGTGGAAACACCATATATTTT. This codes for CASSRDRGSGGNTIYF.

The sample holds a few counts of this clone. The chain employs TRBV10-3 and TRBJ2-3; TRBD1 aligns across 8 bases. The J segment lost 4 bases and the V segment lost 4 bases, leaving 4 bases of the junction unmatched. The V gene's germline CDR1 is ENHRY and CDR2 SYGVKD. The length of the CDR3 is 14 residues. In nucleotides, the CDR3 is TGTGCCATCAGTGGCCGGGACAGGCCAGATACGCAGTATTTT. Its protein product is CAISGRDRPDTQYF.

This chain uses TRBV28 with TRBJ1-1; D remains unclear. V lost 7 bases and J 0 bases, leaving 9 bases between the germline ends. This CDR3 spans 13 amino acids. Germline V gene data show CDR1 as MDHEN and CDR2 as SYDVKM. CDR3 DNA sequence: TGTGCCAGCAACGGGGTTATGAACACTGAAGCTTTCTTT. The encoded protein is CASNGVMNTEAFF.

The rearrangement joins TRBV27 to TRBJ2-1; TRBD2 agrees at 11 bases. Germline V gene lookup returns CDR1 MNHEY and CDR2 SMNVEV (reference sequence). V trimming: 3 bases; J trimming: 10 bases; junction bases outside the gene matches: 8. The CDR3 length is 15 residues. The CDR3 DNA reads TGTGCCAGCAGTTTGACTAGCGGGAACCGTTGGGAGCAGTTCTTC. Amino acids: CASSLTSGNRWEQFF.

This chain joins TRBV19 and TRBJ1-2; D possibly corresponds to TRBD1 (5 bases). Germline lookup yields CDR1 LNHDA and CDR2 SQIVND (reference sequence). CDR3 size: 14 residues. V was shortened by 4 bases and J by 3 bases, with 12 bases between the two germline ends. The CDR3 coding sequence is TGTGCCAGTAGTACTTCGGGACGGCACTATGGCTACACCTTC. It yields the protein CASSTSGRHYGYTF.

The rearrangement links TRBV9 to TRBJ2-7; 7 bases are shared with TRBD1. The CDR3 has 15 residues. The ends lost 0 bases at V and 4 bases at J; junction bases unmatched: 7. CDR1 and CDR2 (germline): SGDLS, YYNGEE. CDR3 amino acids: CASSVGVTGYYEQYF. The DNA of the CDR3 is TGTGCCAGCAGCGTAGGGGTGACAGGGTATTACGAGCAGTACTTC. Drawing the rest from reference TRBV9 and TRBJ2-7, the complete variable domain is DSGVTQTPKHLITATGQRVTLRCSPRSGDLSVYWYQQSLDQGLQFLIQYYNGEERAKGNILERFSAQQFPDLHSELNLSSLELGDSALYFCASSVGVTGYYEQYFGPGTRLTVT.

V gene TRBV11-2 combines with J gene TRBJ2-7; TRBD2 is a possible D gene (6 bases). The CDR3 totals 15 residues. Germline V gives CDR1 SGHAT, CDR2 FQNNGV. Trimming stripped 5 bases from V and 5 bases from J, with 19 bases between. The CDR3 DNA follows: TGTGCCAGCAGCCCCGGGATAGCGGTATCCCACGAGCAGTACTTC. Its translation is CASSPGIAVSHEQYF.

The table lists this clone with a few counts. The chain combines TRBV28 with TRBJ2-5; D is possibly TRBD2 (5 bases). The CDR3 is made up of 13 amino acids. Germline CDR1 and CDR2: MDHEN and SYDVKM. Trimming cost V 2 bases and J 5 bases, with 9 bases left between them. CDR3 in amino acids: CASSLRRTETQYF. The CDR3 region has the DNA TGTGCCAGCAGTTTACGGAGGACGGAGACCCAGTACTTC.

This chain links TRBV12-5 with TRBJ2-1, with D possibly TRBD2 on 6 matching bases. The CDR3 is 14 amino acids. The germline V and J ends were trimmed by 2 bases and 7 bases, with 12 bases remaining between them. Germline V CDR1 and CDR2: LGHNT, FRNRAP. The CDR3 DNA follows: TGTGCTAGTGGTTTGTCCCTAGCGCCTAATGAGCAGTTCTTC. It is translated as CASGLSLAPNEQFF.

The rearrangement joins TRBV5-1 to TRBJ1-1; D unresolved. This CDR3 has 14 residues. The germline V gene encodes CDR1 SGHRS and CDR2 YFSETQ. The germline V and J ends were trimmed by 4 bases and 2 bases, with 12 bases remaining between them. Written as DNA, the CDR3 is TGCGCCAGCAGCGTGCAGCCTTCTAACACTGAAGCTTTCTTT. It specifies CASSVQPSNTEAFF.

This clone was seen only once. The V and J genes are TRBV5-4 and TRBJ2-7; 9 bases align to TRBD2. The CDR3 is 16 amino acids. V was clipped by 4 bases and J by 2 bases; unmatched bases: 10. Germline V CDR1 and CDR2: SGHNT, YYREEE (reference sequence). CDR3 in DNA: TGTGCCAGCAGCCCGGGGGCTAGCGGGACTCCCTACGAGCAGTACTTC. Translated, it gives CASSPGASGTPYEQYF.

The genes are TRBV25-1 and TRBJ2-1, with D tentatively TRBD1 or TRBD2 (5 bases each). This CDR3 has 15 amino acids. Trimming removed 1 base at V and 3 bases at J, with 10 bases between. CDR1 MGHDK and CDR2 SYGVNS come from the germline V gene. The chain's CDR3 is CASSEWGGFYNEQFF. CDR3 bases: TGTGCCAGCAGTGAATGGGGCGGGTTCTACAATGAGCAGTTCTTC.

This clone was observed a handful of times. The same CDR3 arises from other DNA sequences in this sample as well. CDR3 residues: CASSGRVSYEQYF. In DNA form, the CDR3 reads TGTGCCAGTAGCGGCAGGGTATCCTACGAGCAGTACTTC. The chain employs TRBV19 and TRBJ2-7; D perhaps matches TRBD1 (5 bases). The germline V gene has CDR1 LNHDA and CDR2 SQIVND (reference sequence). The ends were cut back, 6 bases at V and 1 base at J, with 10 bases in the middle. The CDR3 length is 13 residues.

There are a few counts of this clone. J is TRBJ2-3 and V is TRBV27; 8 positions agree with TRBD2. The V and J ends lost 5 bases and 0 bases, in that order; junction bases with no gene match: 7. CDR1 MNHEY and CDR2 SMNVEV come from the germline V gene (reference sequence). The CDR3 length is 16 residues. The chain's CDR3 is CASSTSAGDSTDTQYF. The CDR3 DNA is TGTGCCAGCAGTACATCAGCGGGAGATAGCACAGATACGCAGTATTTT.

This chain links TRBV4-2 with TRBJ2-7; D is unclear. The V end lost 2 bases, the J end lost 0 bases, and 11 bases lay between the germline ends. CDR1 is LGHNA, CDR2 YNFKEQ, per germline. This CDR3 is built from 15 residues. This CDR3 is CASSQLTISSYEQYF. The CDR3 nucleotides are TGTGCCAGCAGCCAATTAACGATTAGCTCCTACGAGCAGTACTTC.

This clone was detected once. The chain uses TRBV6-5 and TRBJ1-4, with a weak D call TRBD1 (5 bases). The V and J ends lost 6 bases and 4 bases respectively, with 15 bases between them. CDR3 length equals 15 residues. Per the germline V gene, CDR1 is MNHEY and CDR2 is SVGAGI. In DNA form, the CDR3 reads TGTGCCAGCAGCCAGACCGGGACCGGTAATGAAAAACTGTTTTTT. It translates to CASSQTGTGNEKLFF.

This clone has only a few counts. V gene TRBV10-3 combines with J gene TRBJ2-3; D gene unclear. Deletions cut 4 bases from V and 5 bases from J, with 7 bases between. This CDR3 has 12 amino acids. Germline V gene lookup returns CDR1 ENHRY and CDR2 SYGVKD. This chain's CDR3 is CAISGVGDTQYF. In DNA form, the CDR3 reads TGTGCCATCAGTGGCGTTGGAGATACGCAGTATTTT.

This clone showed up just a few times. The rearrangement joins TRBV29-1 to TRBJ1-2; D is uncertain. V was cut by 3 bases and J by 10 bases, with 12 bases left in between. CDR3 length: 11 amino acids. Germline CDR1 reads SQVTM; CDR2 reads ANQGSEA. CDR3 region: CSVETGSTYTF. CDR3 nucleotides: TGCAGCGTTGAGACGGGGTCAACCTACACCTTC.

There are a few counts of this clone. The chain combines TRBV18 with TRBJ1-4, with D unresolved. CDR3 length equals 13 residues. CDR1 and CDR2 from the germline V gene are KGHSH and LQKENI. V was cut by 5 bases and J by 3 bases, with 7 bases left in between. The CDR3 region is CASSRLANEKLFF. CDR3 sequence (DNA): TGTGCCAGCTCAAGATTGGCTAATGAAAAACTGTTTTTT.

The rearrangement joins TRBV5-1 to TRBJ1-1; 8 nucleotides align to TRBD1. The length of the CDR3 is 15 residues. The germline CDR1 and CDR2 sequences are SGHRS and YFSETQ. The junction had 5 bases not matched to a gene; V was cut back by 3 bases and J by 1 base. CDR3 sequence reads: CASSSRGLGNTEAFF. In nucleotides, the CDR3 is TGCGCCAGCAGCTCCAGGGGGCTAGGGAACACTGAAGCTTTCTTT.

V is TRBV4-2 and J is TRBJ2-7; D is unclear. The V gene's germline CDR1 is LGHNA and CDR2 YNFKEQ. V was cut by 6 bases and J by 2 bases, with 8 bases left in between. The CDR3 covers 12 residues. The CDR3 loop reads CASRESPYEQYF. The DNA for the CDR3 is TGTGCCAGCAGGGAATCCCCCTACGAGCAGTACTTC.

The V call is TRBV7-2, the J call TRBJ2-4, with TRBD2 matching over 9 bases. Germline values: CDR1 SGHTA, CDR2 FQGNSA. CDR3 length: 17 residues. J was trimmed by 7 bases and V by 4 bases; bases with no gene match: 14. CDR3 bases: TGTGCCAGCAGCTCCCCCAAAGTAGCGGGAGTGGGGAACATTCAGTACTTC. Its protein is CASSSPKVAGVGNIQYF.